Sequencing of this T cell receptor beta chain was carried out in a study of blood T cell repertoires in COVID-19 (TCRdb year 2020). Looking at the study overall: Samples from collaborators originated in the United States, Italy and Spain and spanned both the acute and convalescent phases of COVID-19. The prospective study material was composed of cDNA or gDNA derived from T cells, B-cell-depleted T cells, or PBMCs. Deeply sampled blood TCRbeta repertoires from subjects exposed to, actively infected with, or recovered from COVID-19 were included in the dataset. The repertoires were made available in a free public database intended to serve as a resource for research on the immune response to SARS-CoV-2. Samples were obtained from the ongoing ImmuneRACE study (first 160 participants) and from 1,000 to 1,500 subjects provided by 6 global collaborators. The sample metadata nearly always contained a de-identified subject ID, COVID-19 status, age in years and sex. Where HLA class I and class II types were available, the types were taken from metadata supplied by the sample provider, not from assay-based typing. Study-wide findings and limitations: How much clinical and demographic metadata was included differed by source and by participant, and the metadata was provided uncurated.

TCRbeta CDR3 regions were amplified from genomic DNA by means of the immunoSEQ Assay, a bias-controlled multiplex PCR. In the authors' own workflow: Nucleated cell counts per sample were estimated from amplification of reference gene primers within the assay. To quantify the absolute abundance of each unique TCRbeta CDR3 rearrangement, sequence reads were collapsed and filtered. For each sample, productive Simpson clonality was calculated as the square root of Simpson's diversity index across productive rearrangements. Imported from immuneACCESS, the table was reduced by TCRdb to in-frame sequences with V and J called. These copies leave out some clones; in studies compared against another copy, an unresolved V gene accounts for under half, and the cause of the remainder is not known. That table is the source of V, J and clone size, and D and trimming were worked out from the DNA. For this sample the table gives roughly 350,000 clones, of which 90% to 95% were detected only once. The ten largest clones take up 3% to 4% of the sample.

Samples from volunteer blood donors who had recovered from COVID-19 were contributed by a second Seattle source. The collaborating institutions used their own protocols to collect whole blood in K2EDTA tubes. Collaborator samples were shipped for TCRbeta analysis as frozen whole blood, isolated PBMCs, or DNA extracted from either sample type. A word on this clone: The clone's antigen remains unknown. No much larger clonotype is one base removed from it; base qualities were not supplied.

The germline V gene (reference sequence) provides CDR1 SGHNT and CDR2 YYREEE. Between the V and J ends, shortened by 5 bases and 0 bases respectively, the junction contains 20 bases. The CDR3 contains 17 residues, cysteine and phenylalanine counted. CDR3 DNA only is kept here, 51 bases in frame from base 1. Sequenced: peripheral blood. Recombination joined TRBV5-4 with TRBJ1-1; the D gene is not confidently resolved. This TCR was recovered from a woman aged 18-30 years who had recovered from COVID-19. The CDR3 protein: CASSWAVGRRLNTEAFF. At the DNA level, the sequence is TGTGCCAGCAGTTGGGCTGTTGGGAGGAGGTTGAACACTGAAGCTTTCTTT. Extended through the reference TRBV5-4 and TRBJ1-1 proteins, this CDR3 yields the full variable domain: ETGVTQSPTHLIKTRGQQVTLRCSSQSGHNTVSWYQQALGQGPQFIFQYYREEENGRGNFPPRFSGLQFPNYSSELNVNALELDDSALYLCASSWAVGRRLNTEAFFGQGTRLTVV.